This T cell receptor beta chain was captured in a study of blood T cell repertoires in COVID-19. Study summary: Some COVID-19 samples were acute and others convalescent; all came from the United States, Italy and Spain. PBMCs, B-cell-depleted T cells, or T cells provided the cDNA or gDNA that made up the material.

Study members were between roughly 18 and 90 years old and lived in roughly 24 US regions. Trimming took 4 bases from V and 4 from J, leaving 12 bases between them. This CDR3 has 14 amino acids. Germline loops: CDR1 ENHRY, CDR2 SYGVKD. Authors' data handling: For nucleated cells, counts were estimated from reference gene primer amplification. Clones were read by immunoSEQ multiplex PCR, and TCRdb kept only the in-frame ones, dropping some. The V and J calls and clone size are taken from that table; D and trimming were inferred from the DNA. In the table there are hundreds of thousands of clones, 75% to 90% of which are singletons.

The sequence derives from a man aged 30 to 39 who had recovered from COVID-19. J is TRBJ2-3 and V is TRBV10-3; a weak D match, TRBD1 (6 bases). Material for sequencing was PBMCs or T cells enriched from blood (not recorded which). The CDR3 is CAISGQGQSDTQYF. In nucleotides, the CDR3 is TGTGCCATCAGTGGTCAGGGGCAATCAGATACGCAGTATTTT.